The T cell receptor beta chain described here comes from a study of T-cell reconstitution after alpha-beta-depleted transplantation in children. Germline CDR1 is SGHVS and CDR2 is FQNEAQ. The CDR3 length is 16 residues. With V trimmed by 1 base and J by 4 bases, 9 bases remained unmatched. TCRbeta library preparation incorporated unique molecular identifiers. TCRdb itself ran the PCR reads through MiXCR, one entry per CDR3 protein. The sample has 440,000 or so distinct CDR3 sequences, 11% seen once; the top ten hold approximately 5%. The sample holds a few counts of this clonotype. The chain uses TRBV7-8 and TRBJ2-7, with 8 nucleotides matching TRBD2. The clonotype was recovered from a human donor who donated a stem cell graft to a child with acute myeloid leukemia. Here the sequenced sample was PBMCs from the stem cell graft donor, taken from the stem cell graft. CDR3 nucleotide sequence: TGTGCCAGCAGCTTAGAGAGCGGGAGTAGGGTTTACGAGCAGTACTTC. It yields the protein CASSLESGSRVYEQYF.